This entry lists 24 T cell receptor beta chains sequenced from one sample in a study of PD-L1 blockade in urothelial cancer. Profiling relied on immunoSEQ multiplex PCR, and the TCRdb table lists in-frame clones only, not all of them. The table includes some 110,000 clones, around 89% detected once. Time point here: peripheral blood 6 weeks after treatment start. The sample consisted of PBMCs, taken around atezolizumab (anti-PD-L1) treatment. Receptors were obtained from a man aged 55 to 70 with urothelial cancer.

This chain joins TRBV25-1 and TRBJ2-5; D perhaps matches TRBD2 (6 bases). The CDR3 is made up of 16 amino acids. The germline CDR1 and CDR2 sequences are MGHDK and SYGVNS. V lost 7 bases, J lost 2 bases, and 20 bases lay in between. Written as DNA, the CDR3 is TGTGCCAGCAACGAACGGGGGAGATACTCGCAAGAGACCCAGTACTTC. It encodes CASNERGRYSQETQYF. The variable domain in full, completed from reference TRBV25-1 and TRBJ2-5, reads EADIYQTPRYLVIGTGKKITLECSQTMGHDKMYWYQQDPGMELHLIHYSYGVNSTEKGDLSSESTVSRIRTEHFPLTLESARPSHTSQYLCASNERGRYSQETQYFGPGTRLLVL.

CDR3 DNA sequence: TGTGCCAGCAGCCAAGTAGGGGGAGCGGGAGGCTACGAGCAGTACTTC. It translates to CASSQVGGAGGYEQYF. The genes are TRBV4-2 and TRBJ2-7, with TRBD2 matching over 9 bases. The V and J ends lost 1 base and 3 bases, in that order; junction bases with no gene match: 7. The germline gives CDR1 LGHNA, CDR2 YNFKEQ. This CDR3 spans 16 amino acids.

The chain employs TRBV5-1 and TRBJ1-1, with 12 bases fitting TRBD1. Germline assignment: CDR1 SGHRS and CDR2 YFSETQ. V shed 4 bases, J shed 3 bases, and the junction held 7 bases outside the gene matches. This CDR3 has 16 residues. The CDR3 sequence is CASSVGQGAPDTEAFF. The CDR3 bases are TGCGCCAGCAGCGTGGGACAGGGGGCGCCGGACACTGAAGCTTTCTTT.

The rearrangement uses TRBV27 and TRBJ2-4, with D tentatively TRBD1 (6 bases). The germline V gene encodes CDR1 MNHEY and CDR2 SMNVEV (reference sequence). V was cut by 5 bases and J by 5 bases, with 10 bases left in between. This CDR3 region has 13 residues. The CDR3 loop reads CASSPRTENIQYF. In DNA form, the CDR3 reads TGTGCCAGCAGTCCCAGGACAGAAAACATTCAGTACTTC.

The sample holds a few counts of this clone. This chain uses TRBV2 with TRBJ1-5, with D tentatively TRBD1 (6 bases). Germline CDR1 reads SNHLY; CDR2 reads FYNNEI. V was cut by 8 bases and J by 9 bases, with 17 bases left in between. This CDR3 contains 13 residues. CDR3 sequence reads: CASEEGVIGPQHF. The DNA for the CDR3 is TGTGCCAGCGAAGAGGGGGTCATCGGGCCCCAGCATTTT.

The chain is built from TRBV5-1 and TRBJ1-3; D perhaps matches TRBD1 (6 bases). Germline V gene sequence: CDR1 SGHRS, CDR2 YFSETQ. The CDR3 extends over 13 amino acids. V lost 5 bases, J lost 8 bases, and 14 bases lay in between. CDR3 protein: CASRIQGGHTIYF. The CDR3 DNA reads TGCGCCAGCAGAATACAGGGAGGGCACACCATATATTTT.

The V and J genes are TRBV27 and TRBJ2-4; D not certain. Between the trimmed V and J ends, which lost 5 bases and 0 bases, there was a span of 14 bases. Germline V gene lookup returns CDR1 MNHEY and CDR2 SMNVEV (reference sequence). CDR3 length: 16 amino acids. As DNA, the CDR3 is TGTGCCAGCAGTCCCACGGTTTCCTTAGCCAAAAACATTCAGTACTTC. This encodes CASSPTVSLAKNIQYF.

V usage is TRBV19 and J usage is TRBJ1-2; perhaps TRBD1 as D (6 bases). The CDR3 covers 13 residues. The V end was cut by 4 bases, the J end by 4 bases, with 10 bases between. Per germline, CDR1 LNHDA and CDR2 SQIVND (reference sequence). The CDR3 loop is CASSTRGSYGYTF. The CDR3 DNA follows: TGTGCCAGTAGTACCAGGGGAAGCTATGGCTACACCTTC.

V usage is TRBV16 and J usage is TRBJ2-3; 10 nucleotides match TRBD2. The CDR3 contains 17 residues. Germline CDR1 reads KGHSY; CDR2 reads FQNENV. Trimming cost V 0 bases and J 2 bases; bases outside gene matches: 5. The CDR3 region is CASSQSLAGVTTDTQYF. CDR3 bases: TGTGCCAGCAGCCAATCCCTAGCGGGAGTGACCACAGATACGCAGTATTTT.

CDR3 bases: TGTGCCAGCACCCGGGGGGGGTGGACCGGGGAGCTGTTTTTT. Amino acid sequence: CASTRGGWTGELFF. The gene calls are TRBV27 and TRBJ2-2, with 8 positions matching TRBD2. This CDR3 is 14 amino acids long. In germline, CDR1 is MNHEY, CDR2 SMNVEV (reference sequence). V was pared by 7 bases and J by 5 bases, with 6 bases of the junction left unmatched.

V and J are TRBV10-1 and TRBJ2-1, with a tentative D call TRBD2 (5 bases). The CDR3 spans 13 residues. The germline V gene encodes CDR1 WNHNN and CDR2 SYGVQD (reference sequence). V dropped 7 bases and J dropped 9 bases, with 16 bases sitting between them. The chain's CDR3 is CASMGQFGGEQFF. In DNA, the CDR3 is TGCGCCAGCATGGGCCAATTCGGAGGTGAGCAGTTCTTC.

The chain combines TRBV5-1 with TRBJ2-7; 11 positions match TRBD1. CDR3 length equals 16 residues. J gave up 4 bases and V 1 base, and 7 bases lay outside the gene matches. Per the germline V gene, CDR1 is SGHRS and CDR2 is YFSETQ. In DNA form, the CDR3 reads TGCGCCAGCAGCTTGTCATGGGACAGGGGGTTGTACGAGCAGTACTTC. This translates into CASSLSWDRGLYEQYF. Using reference TRBV5-1 and TRBJ2-7 for the parts outside the CDR3, the full variable domain is KAGVTQTPRYLIKTRGQQVTLSCSPISGHRSVSWYQQTPGQGLQFLFEYFSETQRNKGNFPGRFSGRQFSNSRSEMNVSTLELGDSALYLCASSLSWDRGLYEQYFGPGTRLTVT.

CDR3 bases: TGTGCCAGCTCACCACAGAGCACAGGGTGGCATGGCTACACCTTC. This encodes CASSPQSTGWHGYTF. V and J are TRBV18 and TRBJ1-2; D may be TRBD1 (6 bases). Germline loops: CDR1 KGHSH, CDR2 LQKENI. The germline V and J ends were trimmed by 1 base and 6 bases, with 15 bases remaining between them. CDR3 size: 15 residues.

The rearrangement joins TRBV19 to TRBJ1-6; 9 bases map to TRBD1. The V gene end was trimmed by 6 bases and the J gene end by 9 bases; junction bases not matched to a gene: 9. Looked up from germline, CDR1 is LNHDA and CDR2 is SQIVND (reference sequence). This CDR3 has 15 amino acids. CDR3 sequence reads: CASSLQGQGFSPLHF. The CDR3 DNA follows: TGTGCCAGTAGCCTCCAGGGACAGGGATTTTCACCCCTCCACTTT.

V and J are TRBV7-2 and TRBJ1-2, with a weak D call TRBD1 (5 bases). Germline values: CDR1 SGHTA, CDR2 FQGNSA. V was cut by 9 bases and J by 4 bases, with 12 bases left in between. The CDR3 is 12 amino acids. The CDR3 DNA sequence: TGTGCCAGTCGGGGGATTGGCTATGGCTACACCTTC. Translation gives CASRGIGYGYTF.

This rearrangement joins TRBV2 to TRBJ1-6, with 11 bases aligning to TRBD1. Looked up from germline, CDR1 is SNHLY and CDR2 is FYNNEI. The V gene end was trimmed by 4 bases and the J gene end by 9 bases; junction bases not matched to a gene: 11. This CDR3 contains 17 residues. DNA for the CDR3: TGTGCCAGCAGTGCCGCCCCGGGACAGGGGGGATCTTCACCCCTCCACTTT. It yields the protein CASSAAPGQGGSSPLHF.

The CDR3 protein is CASSLSQGAHGYTF. Written as DNA, the CDR3 is TGTGCCAGCAGTTTAAGCCAGGGGGCACATGGCTACACCTTC. The gene calls are TRBV28 and TRBJ1-2; 8 nucleotides line up with TRBD1. The V and J ends lost 2 bases and 6 bases, in that order; junction bases with no gene match: 5. The CDR3 is made up of 14 amino acids. Germline V lookup: CDR1 MDHEN, CDR2 SYDVKM.

The chain joins TRBV15 to TRBJ2-7, with D uncertain. Trimming stripped 3 bases from V and 7 bases from J, with 10 bases between. This CDR3 has 12 residues. Germline loops: CDR1 LNHNV, CDR2 YYDKDF (reference sequence). The CDR3 coding sequence is TGTGCCACCAGCAGCCTAGTAGGAGAGCAGTACTTC. Residues: CATSSLVGEQYF.

The chain employs TRBV28 and TRBJ2-2, with D perhaps TRBD2 (6 bases). V was trimmed by 6 bases and J by 2 bases, leaving 16 bases between them. The CDR3 has 16 amino acids. The germline V gene has CDR1 MDHEN and CDR2 SYDVKM. Written as DNA, the CDR3 is TGTGCCAGCAGGGGACCGGGACTTGAAAACACCGGGGAGCTGTTTTTT. Its translation: CASRGPGLENTGELFF. The full variable domain, in which reference TRBV28 and TRBJ2-2 provide the parts outside the CDR3, is DVKVTQSSRYLVKRTGEKVFLECVQDMDHENMFWYRQDPGLGLRLIYFSYDVKMKEKGDIPEGYSVSREKKERFSLILESASTNQTSMYLCASRGPGLENTGELFFGEGSRLTVL.

This rearrangement joins TRBV2 to TRBJ1-6, with 7 bases matching TRBD1. CDR3 size: 13 residues. After removal of 4 bases from V and 9 bases from J, the junction contained 3 bases not matched to a gene. CDR1 is SNHLY, CDR2 FYNNEI, per germline. CDR3 sequence: CASSGQGSSPLHF. In DNA form, the CDR3 reads TGTGCCAGCAGTGGACAGGGTAGTTCACCCCTCCACTTT.

This clone showed up just a few times. The chain links TRBV4-1 to TRBJ2-3; D perhaps matches TRBD2 (5 bases). The CDR3 has 16 amino acids. The V gene's germline CDR1 is MGHRA and CDR2 YSYEKL. Trimming took off 7 bases at V and 5 bases at J, with 22 bases between the two ends. CDR3 amino acids: CASNPEDGGFEDTQYF. CDR3 nucleotide sequence: TGCGCCAGCAACCCCGAAGATGGCGGGTTCGAAGATACGCAGTATTTT.

The CDR3 loop is CASSIEGQGFAEAFF. In nucleotides, the CDR3 is TGTGCCAGTAGTATAGAGGGGCAGGGATTCGCTGAAGCTTTCTTT. The chain combines TRBV19 with TRBJ1-1, with a possible D match to TRBD1 (5 bases). The CDR3 loop spans 15 amino acids. Trimming cost V 0 bases and J 6 bases, with 14 bases left between them. Per the germline V gene, CDR1 is LNHDA and CDR2 is SQIVND (reference sequence). Filled out from reference TRBV19 and TRBJ1-1, the complete variable domain reads DGGITQSPKYLFRKEGQNVTLSCEQNLNHDAMYWYRQDPGQGLRLIYYSQIVNDFQKGDIAEGYSVSREKKESFPLTVTSAQKNPTAFYLCASSIEGQGFAEAFFGQGTRLTVV.

The gene calls are TRBV25-1 and TRBJ2-2; TRBD2 might be the D (5 bases). The germline V gene has CDR1 MGHDK and CDR2 SYGVNS. V lost 6 bases and J lost 2, with 22 bases in between. This CDR3 is built from 18 residues. Here the CDR3 reads CASSSERGSHINTGELFF. The CDR3 DNA follows: TGTGCCAGCAGCTCCGAACGGGGTAGTCATATAAACACCGGGGAGCTGTTTTTT. The full variable domain, with the rest looked up from reference TRBV25-1 and TRBJ2-2, is EADIYQTPRYLVIGTGKKITLECSQTMGHDKMYWYQQDPGMELHLIHYSYGVNSTEKGDLSSESTVSRIRTEHFPLTLESARPSHTSQYLCASSSERGSHINTGELFFGEGSRLTVL.

The chain carries TRBV19 and TRBJ2-2, with D uncertain. The germline CDR1 and CDR2 sequences are LNHDA and SQIVND (reference sequence). The CDR3 covers 13 residues. V shed 4 bases and J shed 5 bases, with 8 bases lying between them. CDR3 protein: CASSNRETGELFF. For the CDR3, the DNA is TGTGCCAGTAGTAACAGAGAGACCGGGGAGCTGTTTTTT.